The 8 T cell receptor beta chains reported below all come from one sample, sequenced in a study of OX40 agonist ivuxolimab in advanced cancers. The library relied on the immunoSEQ multiplex PCR assay. The table comes from immuneACCESS by way of TCRdb, which keeps in-frame sequences with V and J called. Part of the clones is missing from these tables; in studies checked, under half for an unresolved V gene and the rest for unknown reasons. This sample lists 55,000 to 70,000 clones; around four fifths were detected once. The top ten clonotypes cover about 3% of the sample. Source: CD4+ or CD8+ T cells sorted from blood, taken in a trial of the OX40 agonist ivuxolimab. Source of these receptors: an adult with an advanced solid tumor such as melanoma, head and neck, liver or kidney cancer.

This clone is deemed medium-sized. The rearrangement joins TRBV10-1 to TRBJ1-5, with D unresolved. This CDR3 is 8 amino acids long. V was pared by 8 bases and J by 14 bases, with 7 bases between. Germline lookup yields CDR1 WNHNN and CDR2 SYGVQD (reference sequence). The CDR3 sequence: CASGMKHF. Written as DNA, the CDR3 is TGCGCCAGCGGAATGAAGCATTTT.

This clone has ten or more counts. V and J are TRBV6-4 and TRBJ2-2, with a possible D match to TRBD1 (7 bases). Germline V lookup: CDR1 MRHNA, CDR2 SNTAGT. CDR3 length: 17 residues. V shed 11 bases and J shed 6 bases, with 28 bases lying between them. The CDR3 here is CAQSGGLGHPHPGELFF. Here the CDR3 DNA reads TGTGCCCAGTCAGGGGGGTTAGGACACCCTCACCCCGGGGAGCTGTTTTTT.

The CDR3, as DNA: TGCGCCAGCAGCTTGGGACCAGGAACCAATCAGCCCCAGCATTTT. Amino acids: CASSLGPGTNQPQHF. J is TRBJ1-5 and V is TRBV5-1, with no clear D. The germline CDR1 and CDR2 sequences are SGHRS and YFSETQ. This CDR3 has 15 amino acids. With 0 bases removed from V and 3 bases from J, the gap between germline ends came to 10 bases.

CDR3 residues: CAWSTGAGNTIYF. CDR3 sequence (DNA): TGTGCCTGGTCCACAGGGGCTGGAAACACCATATATTTT. The rearrangement joins TRBV30 to TRBJ1-3, with 7 bases that match TRBD1. Trimming cost V 5 bases and J 2 bases; bases outside gene matches: 3. Germline CDR1 is GTSNPN and CDR2 is SVGIG (reference sequence). This CDR3 is built from 13 residues. Using reference TRBV30 and TRBJ1-3 for the parts outside the CDR3, the full variable domain is SQTIHQWPATLVQPVGSPLSLECTVEGTSNPNLYWYRQAAGRGLQLLFYSVGIGQISSEVPQNLSASRPQDRQFILSSKKLLLSDSGFYLCAWSTGAGNTIYFGEGSWLTVV.

This chain joins TRBV18 and TRBJ1-3; 9 nucleotides match TRBD1. V gave up 3 bases and J gave up 0 bases; unmatched junction bases: 15. Germline lookup yields CDR1 KGHSH and CDR2 LQKENI. The CDR3 contains 20 residues. CDR3 sequence reads: CASSPPDRGSIIYSGNTIYF. Written as DNA, the CDR3 is TGTGCCAGCTCACCCCCGGACAGGGGTTCTATCATTTACTCTGGAAACACCATATATTTT.

The chain carries TRBV9 and TRBJ2-1; 11 nucleotides line up with TRBD2. V was clipped by 3 bases and J by 4 bases; unmatched bases: 3. From germline, CDR1 is SGDLS and CDR2 YYNGEE. This CDR3 contains 15 residues. The CDR3 DNA reads TGTGCCAGCAGCGCAACTAGCGGGGGATACAATGAGCAGTTCTTC. Its protein is CASSATSGGYNEQFF.

This clone was observed once. This sequence joins TRBV6-4 and TRBJ1-2; 7 positions agree with TRBD1. The CDR3 has 14 amino acids. Unmatched junction bases numbered 5, after V lost 1 base and J lost 6 bases. Looked up from germline, CDR1 is MRHNA and CDR2 is SNTAGT. CDR3 sequence (DNA): TGTGCCAGCAGTGACTTTAGTACAGGGGATGGCTACACCTTC. Residues: CASSDFSTGDGYTF.

V and J are TRBV7-9 and TRBJ2-5; D is undetermined. Germline-derived CDR1 and CDR2 are SEHNR and FQNEAQ (reference sequence). Trimming cost V 0 bases and J 5 bases, with 4 bases left between them. The CDR3 covers 12 residues. The CDR3 nucleotides read TGTGCCAGCAGCTTAGCGGCCGAGACCCAGTACTTC. Translating it yields CASSLAAETQYF.